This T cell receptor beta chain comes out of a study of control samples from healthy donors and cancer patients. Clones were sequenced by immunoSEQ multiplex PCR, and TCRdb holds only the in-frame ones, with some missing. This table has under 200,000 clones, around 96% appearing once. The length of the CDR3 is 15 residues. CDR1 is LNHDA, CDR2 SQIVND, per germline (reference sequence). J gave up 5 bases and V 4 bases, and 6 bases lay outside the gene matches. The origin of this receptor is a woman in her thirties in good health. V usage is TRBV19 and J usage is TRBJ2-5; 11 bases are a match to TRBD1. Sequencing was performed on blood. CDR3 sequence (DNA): TGTGCCAGTAGTAGAGGACAGGGGGCGCGCGAGACCCAGTACTTC. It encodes CASSRGQGARETQYF.